This TCR beta chain was retrieved from a study of blood T cell repertoires in COVID-19 (TCRdb year 2020). Some background on the complete study: Samples from collaborators originated in the United States, Italy and Spain and spanned both the acute and convalescent phases of COVID-19. A de-identified subject ID, COVID-19 status, age in years and sex were almost always included in the sample metadata. Deeply sampled blood TCRbeta repertoires from subjects exposed to, actively infected with, or recovered from COVID-19 were included in the dataset. HLA class I and class II types, where available, came from metadata supplied by the sample provider rather than from assay-based typing. Samples were obtained from the ongoing ImmuneRACE study (first 160 participants) and from over 1,000 subjects provided by 6 global collaborators. The repertoires were released in a freely available public database intended as a resource for research on the immune response to SARS-CoV-2. The material from the prospective study consisted of cDNA or gDNA derived from T cells, B-cell-depleted T cells, or PBMCs.

TCRbeta CDR3 regions were amplified from genomic DNA by means of the immunoSEQ Assay, a bias-controlled multiplex PCR. Per the authors' processing: The number of nucleated cells in each sample was estimated from the amplification of reference gene primers within the assay. To quantify the absolute abundance of each unique TCRbeta CDR3 rearrangement, sequence reads were collapsed and filtered. For each sample, productive Simpson clonality was calculated as the square root of Simpson's diversity index over productive rearrangements. As stored in TCRdb, this immuneACCESS dataset retains in-frame rearrangements with V and J assigned. A fraction of the clones does not appear; measured against another copy, unresolved V genes explain less than half of the discrepancy, and the remainder lacks a known reason. V and J calls plus clone size are reproduced from that table; the DNA served to infer D and trimming. The sample data list around 27,000 clones, and around 83% of these were observed just once. In total, the top ten clones hold around 24% of the sample.

The CDR3 starts with the cysteine, ends with the phenylalanine, and has 12 residues. The retained sequence is limited to the CDR3, 36 bases, with the frame set at the first base. V loses 6 bases, J loses 4 bases, and the germline ends lie 8 bases apart. Via the germline V gene (reference sequence), CDR1 is LNHDA and CDR2 SQIVND. The collaborating institutions used their own protocols to collect whole blood in K2EDTA tubes. For TCRbeta analysis, collaborators shipped samples as frozen whole blood, isolated PBMCs, or DNA extracted from either of those sample types. General findings and caveats noted by the study authors: Clinical and demographic metadata were provided uncurated, with the amount varying by source and participant.

In the case of this clone: Its specific antigen is unknown. The input lacks base qualities; no much larger clone sits a single base away.

The sequence came from a human donor in a cohort sampled during active COVID-19. Sequenced input: peripheral blood. The chain uses TRBV19 and TRBJ2-3; the D segment could be TRBD2, given 6 matching bases. In nucleotides, the sequence is TGTGCCAGTAGGGAGGGCCCAGATACGCAGTATTTT. It translates to CASREGPDTQYF.